A single sample gave rise to the 26 T cell receptor beta chains below, sequenced in a study of OX40 agonist ivuxolimab in advanced cancers. The repertoire was sequenced with immunoSEQ multiplex PCR; TCRdb's copy has only in-frame clones and lacks some. Of 50,000 or so clones in the sample, roughly nine tenths were seen once. The starting material was CD4+ or CD8+ T cells sorted from blood, obtained in a trial of the OX40 agonist ivuxolimab. The receptors were gathered from an adult with an advanced solid tumor such as melanoma, head and neck, liver or kidney cancer.

The rearrangement joins TRBV2 to TRBJ2-7, with 12 nucleotides matching TRBD1. Germline-derived CDR1 and CDR2 are SNHLY and FYNNEI. The CDR3 length is 14 residues. The V and J ends lost 7 bases and 6 bases, in that order; junction bases with no gene match: 7. CDR3 in amino acids: CASTGTGGRSEQYF. In nucleotides, the CDR3 is TGTGCCAGCACAGGGACAGGGGGCCGCTCCGAGCAGTACTTC. The full variable domain, rest sourced from reference TRBV2 and TRBJ2-7, is EPEVTQTPSHQVTQMGQEVILRCVPISNHLYFYWYRQILGQKVEFLVSFYNNEISEKSEIFDDQFSVERPDGSNFTLKIRSTKLEDSAMYFCASTGTGGRSEQYFGPGTRLTVT.

DNA of the CDR3: TGCGCCAGCAGCTCAACAGGGTTCCACACCGGGGAGCTGTTTTTT. Translated, it gives CASSSTGFHTGELFF. The chain has TRBV5-1 and TRBJ2-2; a possible D gene is TRBD1 (6 bases). Looked up from germline, CDR1 is SGHRS and CDR2 is YFSETQ. The CDR3 extends over 15 amino acids. Trimming stripped 3 bases from V and 3 bases from J, with 12 bases between.

This chain links TRBV11-3 with TRBJ2-5; 9 bases align to TRBD2. J lost 2 bases, V lost 2 bases, and 6 bases had no gene match. The V gene's germline CDR1 is SGHNT and CDR2 YENEEA. This CDR3 is built from 16 residues. In nucleotides, the CDR3 is TGTGCCAGCAGCTTAAGTTTAGCGGGGGTTCAAGAGACCCAGTACTTC. This gives the protein CASSLSLAGVQETQYF.

This clone appeared once. The sample has other DNA sequences that encode this CDR3 too. The chain couples TRBV9 to TRBJ1-6; possible D gene TRBD1, 5 bases. Germline CDR1 reads SGDLS; CDR2 reads YYNGEE. The CDR3 covers 16 residues. The V end was cut by 0 bases, the J end by 8 bases, with 15 bases between. The CDR3 DNA sequence: TGTGCCAGCAGCGTAGATGGTGGGGCTGGTTATTCACCCCTCCACTTT. Translation gives CASSVDGGAGYSPLHF.

The V and J genes are TRBV6-6 and TRBJ2-1; the D gene is possibly TRBD2 (6 bases). CDR1 is MNHNY, CDR2 SVGAGI, per germline (reference sequence). This CDR3 region has 14 residues. The germline V and J ends were trimmed by 8 bases and 7 bases, with 18 bases remaining between them. CDR3: CASLWRGVINEQFF. For the CDR3, the DNA is TGTGCCAGCTTGTGGCGGGGTGTGATAAATGAGCAGTTCTTC.

This sequence joins TRBV28 and TRBJ1-5, with a possible D match to TRBD1 (6 bases). The CDR3 has 15 residues. The ends were cut back, 6 bases at V and 11 bases at J, with 23 bases in the middle. Germline V gene lookup returns CDR1 MDHEN and CDR2 SYDVKM. The CDR3 region is CASSEGGRGRGAQHF. The CDR3 DNA reads as TGTGCCAGCAGCGAAGGGGGTAGGGGACGCGGAGCCCAGCATTTT.

The chain's CDR3 is CASSMGGGTDTQYF. Written as DNA, the CDR3 is TGTGCCAGTAGTATGGGGGGTGGCACAGATACGCAGTATTTT. This sequence joins TRBV19 and TRBJ2-3; D perhaps matches TRBD2 (6 bases). CDR1 and CDR2 (germline): LNHDA, SQIVND (reference sequence). V lost 3 bases, J lost 1 base, and 8 bases lay in between. The CDR3 runs 14 residues.

The genes are TRBV6-1 and TRBJ1-3, with D hard to call. Germline CDR1 reads MNHNS; CDR2 reads SASEGT. The CDR3 contains 14 residues. The V end was cut by 2 bases, the J end by 2 bases, with 7 bases between. This CDR3 is CASSEQVAGNTIYF. In nucleotides, the CDR3 is TGTGCCAGCAGTGAACAGGTAGCTGGAAACACCATATATTTT.

The genes are TRBV30 and TRBJ2-2; D tentatively reads TRBD1 or TRBD2 (5 bases each). This CDR3 is built from 16 residues. CDR1 is GTSNPN, CDR2 SVGIG, per germline (reference sequence). Trimming left V 0 bases short and J 5 bases short, with 16 bases between. This CDR3 is CAWSVLGVAGTGELFF. CDR3 coding DNA: TGTGCCTGGAGTGTACTAGGGGTAGCAGGAACCGGGGAGCTGTTTTTT.

CDR3 residues: CASSAPHGLAKNIQYF. The CDR3 nucleotides are TGTGCCAGCAGCGCCCCCCATGGACTAGCCAAAAACATTCAGTACTTC. The chain is built from TRBV7-9 and TRBJ2-4; D possibly corresponds to TRBD2 (5 bases). V lost 5 bases, J lost 0 bases, and 14 bases lay in between. CDR1 is SEHNR and CDR2 is FQNEAQ in the germline V gene (reference sequence). The CDR3 is 16 residues long.

V and J are TRBV9 and TRBJ1-1; TRBD1 might be the D (5 bases). The CDR3 consists of 15 residues. Germline-derived CDR1 and CDR2 are SGDLS and YYNGEE. V shed 3 bases and J shed 3 bases, with 15 bases lying between them. The CDR3 DNA reads TGTGCCAGCAGCGCGGGAACAGGACGACACACTGAAGCTTTCTTT. It codes for CASSAGTGRHTEAFF.

The rearrangement links TRBV6-1 to TRBJ2-5, with D tentatively TRBD2 (5 bases). Trimming took off 6 bases at V and 5 bases at J, with 13 bases between the two ends. Germline CDR1 reads MNHNS; CDR2 reads SASEGT. CDR3 length equals 13 residues. The CDR3 nucleotides are TGTGCCAGCAGAGACGAGGGTCCGGAGACCCAGTACTTC. This gives the protein CASRDEGPETQYF.

The gene calls are TRBV19 and TRBJ1-2, with 9 bases fitting TRBD1. Germline V lookup: CDR1 LNHDA, CDR2 SQIVND (reference sequence). This CDR3 comprises 17 residues. Trimming at V came to 3 bases and at J to 6 bases, leaving 14 bases not matched to a gene. CDR3 in amino acids: CASSINMVGTGNDGYTF. The DNA of the CDR3 is TGTGCCAGTAGTATTAATATGGTCGGGACAGGGAATGATGGCTACACCTTC.

The J gene is TRBJ1-5, the V gene TRBV6-1; D is unresolved. The CDR3 runs 18 residues. V lost 1 base and J lost 1, with 17 bases in between. Germline V gene sequence: CDR1 MNHNS, CDR2 SASEGT. CDR3: CASSEVFMGSGSNQPQHF. CDR3 nucleotides: TGTGCCAGCAGTGAAGTTTTTATGGGATCCGGGAGCAATCAGCCCCAGCATTTT.

This clone came up once. This rearrangement joins TRBV6-1 to TRBJ1-5, with 8 nucleotides matching TRBD1. V gave up 4 bases and J gave up 2 bases; unmatched junction bases: 1. This CDR3 region has 14 residues. The V gene's germline CDR1 is MNHNS and CDR2 SASEGT. The CDR3 DNA is TGTGCCAGCAGTGTACAGGGGGGCAATCAGCCCCAGCATTTT. The encoded protein is CASSVQGGNQPQHF.

In the case of this clone: Other DNA sequences from this sample encode an identical CDR3 as well. The V call is TRBV5-1, the J call TRBJ2-7, with D unresolved. The CDR3 covers 14 residues. Per germline, CDR1 SGHRS and CDR2 YFSETQ. V was cut by 0 bases and J by 1 base, with 8 bases left in between. CDR3 nucleotide sequence: TGCGCCAGCAGCTTGGGCGGCACATCCTACGAGCAGTACTTC. Translation: CASSLGGTSYEQYF.

CDR3 in amino acids: CAWSSASDSPLHF. The DNA of the CDR3 is TGTGCCTGGAGCTCTGCCTCCGATTCACCCCTCCACTTT. The chain joins TRBV30 to TRBJ1-6, with D uncertain. From germline, CDR1 is GTSNPN and CDR2 SVGIG (reference sequence). Trimming took 3 bases from V and 8 from J, leaving 11 bases between them. The CDR3 spans 13 residues.

The rearrangement links TRBV6-5 to TRBJ2-3, with D maybe TRBD2 (5 bases). The length of the CDR3 is 14 residues. Germline CDR1 and CDR2: MNHEY and SVGAGI. V was trimmed by 8 bases and J by 2 bases, leaving 14 bases between them. CDR3 amino acids: CASVNRGFTDTQYF. DNA for the CDR3: TGTGCCAGCGTGAACCGGGGATTCACAGATACGCAGTATTTT.

The chain employs TRBV6-6 and TRBJ2-3; 13 nucleotides agree with TRBD2. The CDR3 consists of 15 residues. The ends lost 6 bases at V and 7 bases at J; junction bases unmatched: 7. Germline CDR1 is MNHNY and CDR2 is SVGAGI (reference sequence). DNA of the CDR3: TGTGCCAGCAGGACGAGACTAGCGGGGGGTCATACGCAGTATTTT. Its protein is CASRTRLAGGHTQYF.

The rearrangement links TRBV9 to TRBJ2-3, with a weak D call TRBD1 (6 bases). Trimming removed 3 bases at V and 5 bases at J, with 16 bases between. The V gene's germline CDR1 is SGDLS and CDR2 YYNGEE. CDR3 length: 15 amino acids. CDR3 bases: TGTGCCAGCAGCGCAACAGGGATTACGGTAGATACGCAGTATTTT. Protein: CASSATGITVDTQYF.

This clone was detected only a few times. This chain links TRBV18 with TRBJ1-1; D gene unclear. The germline V gene encodes CDR1 KGHSH and CDR2 LQKENI. There are 13 residues in the CDR3. Trimming left V 3 bases short and J 3 bases short, with 8 bases between. The CDR3 DNA reads as TGTGCCAGCTCACCCCAAGAGTACACTGAAGCTTTCTTT. This encodes CASSPQEYTEAFF.

The gene calls are TRBV27 and TRBJ1-1; 7 bases line up with TRBD1. This CDR3 is 17 amino acids long. V was clipped by 6 bases and J by 6 bases; unmatched bases: 19. Germline V gene lookup returns CDR1 MNHEY and CDR2 SMNVEV (reference sequence). The CDR3 DNA reads TGTGCCAGCAGATTAAGGGGGGACAGCAAGTTTAGCGCTGAAGCTTTCTTT. Residues: CASRLRGDSKFSAEAFF.

This rearrangement joins TRBV2 to TRBJ2-1; 7 bases are a match to TRBD2. The trim removed 7 bases at V and 8 bases at J, leaving 11 bases unmatched. This CDR3 comprises 14 residues. Germline loops: CDR1 SNHLY, CDR2 FYNNEI. For the CDR3, the DNA is TGTGCCAGCACCCTCGGACTAGGGTATTATGAGCAGTTCTTC. Its protein product is CASTLGLGYYEQFF.

The J gene is TRBJ2-5, the V gene TRBV5-1; no reliable D call. This CDR3 region has 14 residues. In germline, CDR1 is SGHRS, CDR2 YFSETQ. V lost 0 bases and J 0 bases, leaving 6 bases between the germline ends. The CDR3 bases are TGCGCCAGCAGCTTGGGGGCGGACCAAGAGACCCAGTACTTC. This sequence encodes CASSLGADQETQYF.

This clone was detected only once. This rearrangement joins TRBV30 to TRBJ2-7, with D uncertain. The germline V gene encodes CDR1 GTSNPN and CDR2 SVGIG (reference sequence). V lost 2 bases, J lost 7 bases, and 15 bases lay in between. This CDR3 comprises 13 residues. For the CDR3, the DNA is TGTGCCTGGAGTACACGGGTTTTGGGGGAGCAGTACTTC. Residues: CAWSTRVLGEQYF.

This rearrangement joins TRBV5-6 to TRBJ2-7; D may be TRBD1 (6 bases). Germline values: CDR1 SGHDT, CDR2 YYEEEE. The V and J ends lost 4 bases and 5 bases respectively, with 16 bases between them. CDR3 length: 14 residues. This CDR3 is CASSPSTGTDEQYF. CDR3 coding DNA: TGTGCCAGCAGCCCTTCGACAGGAACGGACGAGCAGTACTTC. Full variable domain (outside the CDR3, taken from reference TRBV5-6 and TRBJ2-7): DAGVTQSPTHLIKTRGQQVTLRCSPKSGHDTVSWYQQALGQGPQFIFQYYEEEERQRGNFPDRFSGHQFPNYSSELNVNALLLGDSALYLCASSPSTGTDEQYFGPGTRLTVT.